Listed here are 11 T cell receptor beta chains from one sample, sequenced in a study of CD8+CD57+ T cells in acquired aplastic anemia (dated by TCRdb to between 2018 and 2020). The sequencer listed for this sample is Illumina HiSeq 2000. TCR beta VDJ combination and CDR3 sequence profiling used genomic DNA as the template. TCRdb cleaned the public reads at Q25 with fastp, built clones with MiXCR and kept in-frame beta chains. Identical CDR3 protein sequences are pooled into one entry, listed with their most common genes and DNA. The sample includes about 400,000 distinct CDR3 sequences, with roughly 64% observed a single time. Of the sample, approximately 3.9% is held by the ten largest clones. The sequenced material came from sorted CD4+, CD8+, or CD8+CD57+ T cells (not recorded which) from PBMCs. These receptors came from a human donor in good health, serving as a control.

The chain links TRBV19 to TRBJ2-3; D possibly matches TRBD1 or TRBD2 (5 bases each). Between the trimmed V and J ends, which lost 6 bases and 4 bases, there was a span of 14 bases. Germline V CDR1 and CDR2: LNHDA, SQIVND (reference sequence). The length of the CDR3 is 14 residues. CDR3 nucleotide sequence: TGTGCCAGTAGGCCACTCAGGGACCCAGATACGCAGTATTTT. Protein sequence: CASRPLRDPDTQYF.

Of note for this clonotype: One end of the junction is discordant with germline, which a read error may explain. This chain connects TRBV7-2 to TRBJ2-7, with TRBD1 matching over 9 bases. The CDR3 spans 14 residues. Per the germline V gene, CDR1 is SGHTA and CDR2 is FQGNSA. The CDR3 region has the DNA TGTGCCAGCAGCACGGGACAGGGATCTTCACCCCAGCACTTC. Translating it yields CASSTGQGSSPQHF.

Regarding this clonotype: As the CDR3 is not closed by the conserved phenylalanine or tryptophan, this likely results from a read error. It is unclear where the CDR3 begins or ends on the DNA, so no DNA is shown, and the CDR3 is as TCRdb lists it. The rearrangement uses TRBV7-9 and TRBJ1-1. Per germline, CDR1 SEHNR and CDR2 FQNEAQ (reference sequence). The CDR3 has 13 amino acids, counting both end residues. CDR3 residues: CASSPRHSATNEK.

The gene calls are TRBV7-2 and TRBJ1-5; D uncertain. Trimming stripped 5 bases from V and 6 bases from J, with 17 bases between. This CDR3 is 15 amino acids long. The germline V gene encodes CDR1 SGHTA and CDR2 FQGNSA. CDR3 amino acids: CASSPLGSGTQPQHF. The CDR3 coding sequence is TGTGCCAGCAGCCCCCTCGGGAGCGGCACTCAGCCCCAGCATTTT.

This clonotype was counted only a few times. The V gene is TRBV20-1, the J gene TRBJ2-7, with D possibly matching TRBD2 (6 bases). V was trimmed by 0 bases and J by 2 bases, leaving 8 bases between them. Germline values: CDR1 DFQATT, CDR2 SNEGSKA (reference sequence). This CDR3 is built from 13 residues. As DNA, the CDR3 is TGCAGTGCTAGAGAGGAGGGTCCCTACGAGCAGTACTTC. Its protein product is CSAREEGPYEQYF.

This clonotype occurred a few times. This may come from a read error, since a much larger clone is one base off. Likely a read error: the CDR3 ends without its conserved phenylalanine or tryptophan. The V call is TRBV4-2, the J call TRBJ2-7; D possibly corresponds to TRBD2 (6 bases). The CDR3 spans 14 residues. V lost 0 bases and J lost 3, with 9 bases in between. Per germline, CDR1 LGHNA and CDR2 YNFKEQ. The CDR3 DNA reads TGTGCCAGCAGCCAAGATAGGAGGGGCTACGAGCAGTACTCC. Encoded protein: CASSQDRRGYEQYS.

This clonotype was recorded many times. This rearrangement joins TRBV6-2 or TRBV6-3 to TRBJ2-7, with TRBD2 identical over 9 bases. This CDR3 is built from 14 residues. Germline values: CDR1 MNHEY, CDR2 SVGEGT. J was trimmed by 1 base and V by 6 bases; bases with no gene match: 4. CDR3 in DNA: TGTGCCAGCAGCGGGACTAGCAAATCCTACGAGCAGTACTTC. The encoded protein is CASSGTSKSYEQYF.

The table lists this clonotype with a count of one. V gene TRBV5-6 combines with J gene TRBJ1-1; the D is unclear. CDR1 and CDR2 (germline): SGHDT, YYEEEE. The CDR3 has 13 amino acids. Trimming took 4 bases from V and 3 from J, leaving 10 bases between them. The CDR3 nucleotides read TGTGCCAGCAGCATAATCACCGACACTGAAGCTTTCTTT. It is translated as CASSIITDTEAFF.

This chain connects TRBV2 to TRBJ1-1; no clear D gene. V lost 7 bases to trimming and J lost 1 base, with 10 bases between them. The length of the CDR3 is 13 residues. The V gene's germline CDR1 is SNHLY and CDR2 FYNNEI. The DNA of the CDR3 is TGTGCCAGCACTCCTCCAGGGAACACTGAAGCTTTCTTT. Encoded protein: CASTPPGNTEAFF.

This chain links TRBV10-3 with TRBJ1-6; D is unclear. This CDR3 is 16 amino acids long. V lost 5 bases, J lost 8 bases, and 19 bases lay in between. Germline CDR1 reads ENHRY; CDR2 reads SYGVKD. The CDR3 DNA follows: TGTGCCATCAGTTATAGCGTGGGCACACTGCATTCACCCCTCCACTTT. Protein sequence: CAISYSVGTLHSPLHF.

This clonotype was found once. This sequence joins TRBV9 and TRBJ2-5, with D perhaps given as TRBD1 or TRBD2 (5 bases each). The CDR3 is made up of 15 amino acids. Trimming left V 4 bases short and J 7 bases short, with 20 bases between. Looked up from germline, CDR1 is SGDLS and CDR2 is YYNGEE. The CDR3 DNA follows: TGTGCCAGCAGCCAACCCCGGACCGGGGACGGGACCCAGTACTTC. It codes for CASSQPRTGDGTQYF.